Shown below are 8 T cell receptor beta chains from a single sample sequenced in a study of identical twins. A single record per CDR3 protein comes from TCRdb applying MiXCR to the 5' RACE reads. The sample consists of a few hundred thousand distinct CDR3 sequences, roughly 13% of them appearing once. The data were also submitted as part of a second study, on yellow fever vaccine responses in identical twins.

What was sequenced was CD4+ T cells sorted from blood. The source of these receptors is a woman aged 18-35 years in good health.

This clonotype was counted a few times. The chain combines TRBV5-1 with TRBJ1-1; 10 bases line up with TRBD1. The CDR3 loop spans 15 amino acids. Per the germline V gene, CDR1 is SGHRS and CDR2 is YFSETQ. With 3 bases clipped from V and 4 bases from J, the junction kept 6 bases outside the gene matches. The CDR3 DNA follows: TGCGCCAGCAGCTCCAAGAGGACAGGGGGCACTGAAGCTTTCTTT. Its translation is CASSSKRTGGTEAFF.

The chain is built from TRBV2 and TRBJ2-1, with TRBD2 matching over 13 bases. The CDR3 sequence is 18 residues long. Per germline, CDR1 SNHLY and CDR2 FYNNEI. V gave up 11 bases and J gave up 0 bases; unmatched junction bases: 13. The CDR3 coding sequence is TGTGCCTTCAGTGTAATCGGGACTAGCGGGGTCTCCTACAATGAGCAGTTCTTC. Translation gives CAFSVIGTSGVSYNEQFF. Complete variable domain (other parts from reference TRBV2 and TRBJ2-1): EPEVTQTPSHQVTQMGQEVILRCVPISNHLYFYWYRQILGQKVEFLVSFYNNEISEKSEIFDDQFSVERPDGSNFTLKIRSTKLEDSAMYFCAFSVIGTSGVSYNEQFFGPGTRLTVL.

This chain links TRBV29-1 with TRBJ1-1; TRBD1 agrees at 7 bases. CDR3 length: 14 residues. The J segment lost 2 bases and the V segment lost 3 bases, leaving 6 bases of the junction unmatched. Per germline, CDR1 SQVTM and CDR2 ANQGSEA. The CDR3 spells CSVEARGANTEAFF. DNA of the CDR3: TGCAGCGTTGAGGCCAGGGGGGCCAACACTGAAGCTTTCTTT. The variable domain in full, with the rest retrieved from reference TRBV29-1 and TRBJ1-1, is SAVISQKPSRDICQRGTSLTIQCQVDSQVTMMFWYRQQPGQSLTLIATANQGSEATYESGFVIDKFPISRPNLTFSTLTVSNMSPEDSSIYLCSVEARGANTEAFFGQGTRLTVV.

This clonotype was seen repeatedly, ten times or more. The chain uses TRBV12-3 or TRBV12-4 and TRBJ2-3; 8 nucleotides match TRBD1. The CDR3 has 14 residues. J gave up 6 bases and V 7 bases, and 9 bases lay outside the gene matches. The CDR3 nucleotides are TGTGCCAGCAAGGTAGACAGGGGAGAGGATACGCAGTATTTT. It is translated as CASKVDRGEDTQYF.

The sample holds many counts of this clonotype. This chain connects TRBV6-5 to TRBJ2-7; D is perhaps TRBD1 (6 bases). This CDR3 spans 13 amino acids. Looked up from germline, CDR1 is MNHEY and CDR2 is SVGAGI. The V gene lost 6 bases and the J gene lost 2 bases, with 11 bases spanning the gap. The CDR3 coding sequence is TGTGCCAGCAGGAGGGACAACACCTACGAGCAGTACTTC. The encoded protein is CASRRDNTYEQYF.

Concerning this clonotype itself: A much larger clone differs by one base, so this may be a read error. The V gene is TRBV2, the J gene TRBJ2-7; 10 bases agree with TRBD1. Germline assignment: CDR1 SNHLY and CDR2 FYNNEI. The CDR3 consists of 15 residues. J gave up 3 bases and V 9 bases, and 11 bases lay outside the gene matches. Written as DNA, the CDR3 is TGTGCCAGGAGAGAGGGACAGGGGCAGGGCTACGAGCAGTACTTC. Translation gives CARREGQGQGYEQYF.

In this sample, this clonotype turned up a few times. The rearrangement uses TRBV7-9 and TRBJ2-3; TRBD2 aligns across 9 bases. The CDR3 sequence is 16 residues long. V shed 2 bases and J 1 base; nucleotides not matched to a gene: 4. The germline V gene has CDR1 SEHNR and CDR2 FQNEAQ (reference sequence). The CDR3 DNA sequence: TGTGCCAGCAGCTTATTAGCGGGGGTAGGCACAGATACGCAGTATTTT. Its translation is CASSLLAGVGTDTQYF.

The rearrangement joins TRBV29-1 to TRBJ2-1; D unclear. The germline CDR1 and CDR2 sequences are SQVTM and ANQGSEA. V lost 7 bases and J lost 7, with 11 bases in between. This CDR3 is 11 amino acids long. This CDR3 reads CSAALGNEQFF. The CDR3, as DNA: TGCAGCGCCGCTCTTGGGAATGAGCAGTTCTTC.